One sample yielded the 23 T cell receptor beta chains listed below, sequenced in a study of cytomegalovirus exposure and HLA in healthy donors. Both 60 Vbeta primers and 13 Jbeta primers went into the PCR. The data were produced by immunoSEQ multiplex PCR, yet TCRdb's version contains in-frame clones alone and is incomplete. In the table there are 110,000 or so clones, 60% to 85% of which are singletons. Sequencing was done on a sample of PBMCs. These receptors were collected from a middle-aged man in good health and CMV-seropositive.

The chain links TRBV9 to TRBJ1-1, with TRBD1 as a possible D gene (5 bases). The CDR3 totals 14 residues. V lost 2 bases, J lost 0 bases, and 8 bases lay in between. CDR1 SGDLS and CDR2 YYNGEE come from the germline V gene. DNA of the CDR3: TGTGCCAGCAGCGTTGGACACATGAACACTGAAGCTTTCTTT. It translates to CASSVGHMNTEAFF.

The gene calls are TRBV4-3 and TRBJ2-2; TRBD2 matches at 11 bases. Germline V CDR1 and CDR2: LGHNA, YSLEER. The CDR3 consists of 18 residues. V shed 0 bases, J shed 2 bases, and the junction held 5 bases outside the gene matches. CDR3 amino acids: CASSQDASGRYNTGELFF. CDR3 nucleotide sequence: TGCGCCAGCAGCCAAGATGCTAGCGGGAGGTATAACACCGGGGAGCTGTTTTTT.

V gene TRBV10-3 combines with J gene TRBJ2-1, with unresolved D. The length of the CDR3 is 15 residues. Trimming removed 6 bases at V and 5 bases at J, with 17 bases between. Germline V CDR1 and CDR2: ENHRY, SYGVKD. The CDR3 DNA follows: TGTGCCATCAGCTCTTCGGGTGGGTTGGACAATGAGCAGTTCTTC. Translating gives CAISSSGGLDNEQFF.

This chain links TRBV5-6 with TRBJ1-6; maybe TRBD1 (6 bases). The CDR3 covers 14 residues. The germline CDR1 and CDR2 sequences are SGHDT and YYEEEE. The V end lost 0 bases, the J end lost 10 bases, and 11 bases lay between the germline ends. CDR3 coding DNA: TGTGCCAGCAGCTTGGGCAGGGGATTATCACCCCTCCACTTT. Its translation is CASSLGRGLSPLHF.

The chain combines TRBV12-5 with TRBJ2-2, with D possibly TRBD1 on 5 matching bases. The CDR3 contains 12 residues. Between the trimmed V and J ends, which lost 6 bases and 7 bases, there was a span of 9 bases. Germline values: CDR1 LGHNT, CDR2 FRNRAP. DNA of the CDR3: TGTGCTAGTGGGCACGACAGCGGGGAGCTGTTTTTT. Protein sequence: CASGHDSGELFF. Full variable domain (outside the CDR3, taken from reference TRBV12-5 and TRBJ2-2): DARVTQTPRHKVTEMGQEVTMRCQPILGHNTVFWYRQTMMQGLELLAYFRNRAPLDDSGMPKDRFSAEMPDATLATLKIQPSEPRDSAVYFCASGHDSGELFFGEGSRLTVL.

This chain connects TRBV18 to TRBJ1-3, with D possibly being TRBD1 (5 bases). Germline V gene lookup returns CDR1 KGHSH and CDR2 LQKENI. Between the trimmed V and J ends, which lost 2 bases and 4 bases, there was a span of 12 bases. This CDR3 has 15 residues. CDR3 loop: CASSPGGQGGNTIYF. The CDR3 DNA reads TGTGCCAGCTCACCAGGCGGTCAGGGAGGAAACACCATATATTTT.

The chain is built from TRBV29-1 and TRBJ1-1; TRBD1 matches 10 bases. Germline assignment: CDR1 SQVTM and CDR2 ANQGSEA. The V gene end was trimmed by 7 bases and the J gene end by 2 bases; junction bases not matched to a gene: 4. CDR3 length equals 13 residues. The CDR3 sequence is CSARDRGNTEAFF. CDR3 sequence (DNA): TGCAGCGCCCGGGACAGGGGTAACACTGAAGCTTTCTTT.

The chain couples TRBV15 to TRBJ2-4, with 7 positions matching TRBD2. Looked up from germline, CDR1 is LNHNV and CDR2 is YYDKDF (reference sequence). After removal of 5 bases from V and 9 bases from J, the junction contained 13 bases not matched to a gene. The CDR3 loop spans 15 amino acids. The CDR3 bases are TGTGCCACCAGCCACCCCGGACGGGGGGTTAGCATTCAGTACTTC. Protein product: CATSHPGRGVSIQYF.

The chain combines TRBV19 with TRBJ1-1; 8 bases match TRBD1. Trimming cost V 6 bases and J 11 bases; bases outside gene matches: 14. This CDR3 is 14 amino acids long. Germline V lookup: CDR1 LNHDA, CDR2 SQIVND (reference sequence). The CDR3 is CASSDIPGGGSAFF. In DNA, the CDR3 is TGTGCCAGTAGCGATATCCCAGGGGGCGGTAGCGCTTTCTTT.

This clone showed up just once. The chain carries TRBV2 and TRBJ1-6; TRBD1 matches at 10 bases. The germline V gene has CDR1 SNHLY and CDR2 FYNNEI. Losses at the gene ends were 6 bases for V and 5 bases for J; bases not matched to a gene: 4. This CDR3 spans 15 amino acids. The CDR3 nucleotides are TGTGCCAGCAGATCGGGACAGGGGAATAATTCACCCCTCCACTTT. It encodes CASRSGQGNNSPLHF.

This sequence joins TRBV5-1 and TRBJ2-2; D is possibly TRBD2 (6 bases). Per the germline V gene, CDR1 is SGHRS and CDR2 is YFSETQ. V lost 0 bases and J lost 5, with 11 bases in between. This CDR3 has 15 residues. CDR3 DNA: TGCGCCAGCAGCTTGGCCATCCGGGGGACCGGGGAGCTGTTTTTT. Its translation is CASSLAIRGTGELFF. Drawing the rest from reference TRBV5-1 and TRBJ2-2, the complete variable domain is KAGVTQTPRYLIKTRGQQVTLSCSPISGHRSVSWYQQTPGQGLQFLFEYFSETQRNKGNFPGRFSGRQFSNSRSEMNVSTLELGDSALYLCASSLAIRGTGELFFGEGSRLTVL.

The J gene is TRBJ1-3, the V gene TRBV19; D not resolved. CDR1 LNHDA and CDR2 SQIVND come from the germline V gene (reference sequence). V was pared by 4 bases and J by 4 bases, with 11 bases between. The CDR3 extends over 14 amino acids. The CDR3: CASSNSDHGNTIYF. For the CDR3, the DNA is TGTGCCAGTAGTAACAGTGACCACGGAAACACCATATATTTT.

In this sample, this clone turned up a few times. This sequence joins TRBV5-6 and TRBJ1-1; the match to TRBD1 covers 9 bases. J lost 8 bases, V lost 4 bases, and 9 bases had no gene match. The CDR3 consists of 14 residues. The V gene's germline CDR1 is SGHDT and CDR2 YYEEEE. The CDR3 loop is CASSPADRGMEAFF. DNA for the CDR3: TGTGCCAGCAGCCCAGCAGACAGGGGGATGGAAGCTTTCTTT. Combining the CDR3 with reference TRBV5-6 and TRBJ1-1 gives the whole variable domain DAGVTQSPTHLIKTRGQQVTLRCSPKSGHDTVSWYQQALGQGPQFIFQYYEEEERQRGNFPDRFSGHQFPNYSSELNVNALLLGDSALYLCASSPADRGMEAFFGQGTRLTVV.

The chain carries TRBV7-9 and TRBJ2-7; 9 positions match TRBD1. V dropped 5 bases and J dropped 5; count of bases not matched to a gene: 10. Germline V CDR1 and CDR2: SEHNR, FQNEAQ (reference sequence). The CDR3 is 15 amino acids. The DNA of the CDR3 is TGTGCCAGCAGCCGGAAACCGGGACAGGGCCACGAGCAGTACTTC. Translation: CASSRKPGQGHEQYF.

The genes are TRBV27 and TRBJ2-2; 8 bases align to TRBD2. This CDR3 is 13 amino acids long. The germline gives CDR1 MNHEY, CDR2 SMNVEV (reference sequence). The DNA of the CDR3 is TGTGTCTCGGGGGGGCAGAACACCGGGGAGCTGTTTTTT. Amino acid sequence: CVSGGQNTGELFF.

The chain employs TRBV29-1 and TRBJ1-2, with 10 bases lining up with TRBD1. The germline V gene has CDR1 SQVTM and CDR2 ANQGSEA. V lost 4 bases and J lost 6; bases outside the gene matches: 11. The CDR3 runs 15 residues. CDR3 loop: CSVGGQGTVDDGYTF. CDR3 coding DNA: TGCAGCGTTGGGGGACAGGGGACGGTGGACGATGGCTACACCTTC.

The chain is built from TRBV6-5 and TRBJ2-5; 11 bases line up with TRBD1. The J call is in doubt because the DNA end fits TRBJ2-7 better. The germline V gene encodes CDR1 MNHEY and CDR2 SVGAGI. The CDR3 has 14 residues. This CDR3 is CASKGQGGSYEQYF. CDR3 sequence (DNA): TGTGCCAGCAAGGGACAGGGGGGGTCCTACGAGCAGTACTTC.

The rearrangement joins TRBV4-3 to TRBJ1-2, with a possible D match to TRBD1 (6 bases). The CDR3 length is 16 residues. Germline V gene lookup returns CDR1 LGHNA and CDR2 YSLEER. Trimming took off 1 base at V and 3 bases at J, with 15 bases between the two ends. CDR3 amino acids: CASSQAGRTDHYGYTF. In DNA, the CDR3 is TGCGCCAGCAGCCAAGCAGGGCGGACAGATCACTATGGCTACACCTTC.

The chain recombines TRBV6-5 with TRBJ1-1; the D gene is possibly TRBD1 (6 bases). CDR3 length: 12 amino acids. Between the trimmed V and J ends, which lost 8 bases and 2 bases, there was a span of 9 bases. The V gene's germline CDR1 is MNHEY and CDR2 SVGAGI. Here the CDR3 DNA reads TGTGCCAGCCAGGACAGAAACACTGAAGCTTTCTTT. Amino acids: CASQDRNTEAFF.

V gene TRBV28 combines with J gene TRBJ1-4; 9 bases line up with TRBD1. This CDR3 has 15 residues. The germline V gene has CDR1 MDHEN and CDR2 SYDVKM. Unmatched junction bases numbered 8, after V lost 5 bases and J lost 7 bases. The CDR3 nucleotides read TGTGCCAGCAGTAAACTGGGACAGGGATCTGAAAAACTGTTTTTT. It specifies CASSKLGQGSEKLFF.

The V and J genes are TRBV30 and TRBJ2-3, with 9 bases fitting TRBD2. This CDR3 has 16 residues. J gave up 6 bases and V 0 bases, and 10 bases lay outside the gene matches. Germline V gene data show CDR1 as GTSNPN and CDR2 as SVGIG (reference sequence). The chain's CDR3 is CAWSVLGGGGSDTQYF. DNA for the CDR3: TGTGCCTGGAGTGTACTAGGCGGGGGGGGGTCGGATACGCAGTATTTT.

The chain joins TRBV5-6 to TRBJ2-7; D may be TRBD1 (5 bases). This CDR3 is 14 amino acids long. V lost 0 bases, J lost 5 bases, and 12 bases lay in between. Germline loops: CDR1 SGHDT, CDR2 YYEEEE. The CDR3 DNA is TGTGCCAGCAGCTTGGAGGGGTTCGGAAACGAGCAGTACTTC. Its translation: CASSLEGFGNEQYF.

The chain uses TRBV5-4 and TRBJ1-2, with D maybe TRBD1 (5 bases). The CDR3 is 13 amino acids. Trimming took 2 bases from V and 8 from J, leaving 13 bases between them. CDR1 SGHNT and CDR2 YYREEE come from the germline V gene (reference sequence). The CDR3 protein is CASSFSQDRGYTF. The CDR3 coding sequence is TGTGCCAGCAGCTTTTCACAGGATCGCGGCTACACCTTC.